This T cell receptor (beta chain) was retrieved from a study of blood T cell repertoires in COVID-19. Across the whole study: Researchers got acute and convalescent COVID-19 samples from the United States, Italy and Spain.

In the original processing: Researchers report that nucleated cell counts were estimated from reference gene primer amplification. Produced via immunoSEQ multiplex PCR; TCRdb's table is partial and in-frame only. V and J calls and clone size are copied from that table; D and trimming were computed from the DNA. This table has 250,000 or so clones, around 88% appearing once. Trimming took off 4 bases at V and 3 bases at J, with 10 bases between the two ends. This CDR3 region has 14 residues. CDR1 SNHLY and CDR2 FYNNEI come from the germline V gene. This sequence originates from a woman aged 40 to 50 with acute COVID-19. The rearrangement links TRBV2 to TRBJ1-5; D ambiguous. Sequencing was done on a sample of PBMCs or T cells enriched from blood (not recorded which). The DNA for the CDR3 is TGTGCCAGCAGTGCCGGGAACTCCAATCAGCCCCAGCATTTT. As protein: CASSAGNSNQPQHF.